This note documents a single TCR beta chain sequence. What it binds is unknown. V gave up 4 bases and J gave up 5 bases; unmatched junction bases: 12. Germline V gene data show CDR1 as SGHRS and CDR2 as YFSETQ. The CDR3 length is 17 residues. These data are taken from a study of cytomegalovirus exposure and HLA in healthy donors. Clones were sequenced by immunoSEQ multiplex PCR, and TCRdb holds only the in-frame ones, with some missing. The sample lists some 140,000 clones, 70% to 85% occurring once. Points from the study as a whole: A list of roughly 180 TCR beta chains associated with cytomegalovirus was given.

The gene calls are TRBV5-1 and TRBJ2-2, with TRBD2 matching 9 bases. The material sequenced was PBMCs. This TCR was sampled from a young man in good health and CMV-seropositive. For the CDR3, the DNA is TGCGCCAGCAGCCCGGAAGCGGGGGGTTACGGAACCGGGGAGCTGTTTTTT. Protein sequence: CASSPEAGGYGTGELFF.